One T cell receptor (beta chain) is described in this entry. No cognate antigen has been identified for it. There are no base qualities to consult, and no much larger clone falls within one base. The time point label, as the study defines it: baseline before first vaccination. The vaccinee samples were drawn from two UK trials, COV001 and COV002, one of which was a single-blind randomized controlled phase 2/3 trial testing AZD1222 (ChAdOx1 nCoV-19) in healthy adults. Trial participant PBMC samples were collected at day 0 and day 28 after the second dose for TCRbeta chain sequencing. This specimen belongs to a study of T cell responses to AZD1222 COVID-19 vaccine (dated by TCRdb to about 2021). In the study overall: AZD1222 recipients given second doses at about 4 weeks or at about 12 weeks were pooled, since spike-specific TCR depth and breadth were not found to differ between the two schedules. Trial participants were enrolled into age subgroups of 18-55, 56-69 and 70-plus years, which contained approximately 150, 28 and 58 TCR-sequenced participants, respectively. TCR sequencing covered more than 230 trial participants: 200 to 210 given two doses of AZD1222 and approximately 26 given two doses of MenACWY control vaccine. Overall study outcomes, separate from this receptor: After two AZD1222 doses, both the breadth and the depth of spike-specific TCRs were significantly higher than at day 0 and than in MenACWY recipients. In the small 56-69-year group, the increase in depth fell short of significance, most likely because of low power. Reportedly, close to half of the unique spike-specific TCRs recognized epitopes lying outside the regions that are mutated in the B.1.351 and B.1.1.7 variants. CD4 TCRs associated with the vaccine covered the entire spike protein, and the dominant responses were in regions 160-218 and 743-854. Conclusions about previously exposed vaccinees were limited because only 5 or 6 AZD1222 recipients were SARS-CoV-2 seropositive at baseline. Participants were mostly white British and included more females than males, and it was suggested by the authors that clonal diversity may have been underestimated. Because no day 14 peak-response samples were available, the repertoires could be characterized only after the peak T cell response.

The CDR3 regions of human TCRbeta chains were subjected to immunosequencing. The paper's data handling went like this. TCRs in the repertoires were matched against a reference library of SARS-CoV-2-specific TCRs that had been generated with the MIRA antigen-specificity platform. Breadth meant the fraction of unique TCRs that were SARS-CoV-2-associated, whereas depth meant the fraction of total T cells that were SARS-CoV-2-associated. Using the MIRA data, every spike-specific TCR was mapped to the spike region that the TCR reacted to and assigned to either a CD4 or a CD8 class. Log10-transformed breadth and depth values were compared by one-way ANOVA with Sidak's multiple comparisons tests. TCRdb re-hosts the immuneACCESS table, in-frame sequences only. Its copies lack some clones; in the studies checked, an unresolved V gene accounts for under half of them, and the cause for the rest is not known. D and trimming were read from the DNA, whereas the V and J calls and clone size are those reported in that table. A total of some 200,000 clones appear in this sample, 93% of them only once. The top ten clones comprise approximately 3.9% of the sample.

The CDR3 contains 15 residues, cysteine and phenylalanine counted. The entry retains the CDR3 DNA only, 45 bases that are in frame from base 1. As encoded in the germline V gene, CDR1 is SGHVS while CDR2 is FNYEAQ. V is trimmed back by 6 bases and J by 3 bases, and the junction contains 10 bases that no gene match accounts for. Rearrangement joined TRBV7-6 to TRBJ1-2; 7 bases in the junction line up with TRBD1. The TCR originated in an adult in good health. Sequencing was performed on peripheral blood, taken on day 0 of AZD1222 vaccination. The nucleotides are TGTGCCAGCAGACCCCAGCCAGGGGGGGACTATGGCTACACCTTC. It specifies CASRPQPGGDYGYTF.